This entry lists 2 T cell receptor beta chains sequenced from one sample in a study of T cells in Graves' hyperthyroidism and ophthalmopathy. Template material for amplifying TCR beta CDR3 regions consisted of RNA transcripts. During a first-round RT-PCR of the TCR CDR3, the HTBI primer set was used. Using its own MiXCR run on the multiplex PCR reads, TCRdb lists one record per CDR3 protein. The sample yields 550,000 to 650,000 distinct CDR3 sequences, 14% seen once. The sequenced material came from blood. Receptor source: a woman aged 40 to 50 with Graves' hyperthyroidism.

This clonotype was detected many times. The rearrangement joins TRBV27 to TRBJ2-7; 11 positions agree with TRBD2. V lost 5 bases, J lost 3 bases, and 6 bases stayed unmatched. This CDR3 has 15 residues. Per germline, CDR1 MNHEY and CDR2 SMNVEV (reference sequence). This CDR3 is CASSPAGLAVYEQYF. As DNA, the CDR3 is TGTGCCAGCAGTCCCGCGGGACTAGCGGTCTACGAGCAGTACTTC.

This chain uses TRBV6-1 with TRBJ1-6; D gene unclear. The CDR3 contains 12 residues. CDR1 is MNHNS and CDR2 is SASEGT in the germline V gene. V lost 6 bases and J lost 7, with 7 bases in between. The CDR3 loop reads CASSNTNSPLHF. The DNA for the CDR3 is TGTGCCAGCAGCAACACCAATTCACCCCTCCACTTT.